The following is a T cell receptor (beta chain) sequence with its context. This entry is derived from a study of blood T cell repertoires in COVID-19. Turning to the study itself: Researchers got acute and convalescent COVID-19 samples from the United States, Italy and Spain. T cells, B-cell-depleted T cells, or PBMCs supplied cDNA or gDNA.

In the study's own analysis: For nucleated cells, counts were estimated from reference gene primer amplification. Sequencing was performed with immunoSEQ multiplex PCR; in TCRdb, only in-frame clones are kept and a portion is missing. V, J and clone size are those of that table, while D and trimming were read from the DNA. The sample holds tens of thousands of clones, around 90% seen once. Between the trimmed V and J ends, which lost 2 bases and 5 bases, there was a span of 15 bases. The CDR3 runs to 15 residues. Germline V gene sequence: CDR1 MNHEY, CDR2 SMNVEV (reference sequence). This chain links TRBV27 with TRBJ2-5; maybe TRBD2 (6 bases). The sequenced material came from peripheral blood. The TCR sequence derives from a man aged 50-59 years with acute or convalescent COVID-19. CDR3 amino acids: CASSLGKAGSETQYF. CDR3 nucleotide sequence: TGTGCCAGCAGTTTAGGGAAGGCGGGAAGCGAGACCCAGTACTTC.